These 8 T cell receptor beta chains originate from one sample sequenced in a study of glioma-infiltrating T cells after dendritic cell vaccination. The assay was immunoSEQ multiplex PCR, and TCRdb's table has in-frame clones only and misses some. The table includes 99,000 or so clones, about 90% detected once. The sample's time point: after dendritic cell vaccination, including at tumor progression/relapse. The material sequenced was blood, taken after dendritic cell vaccination. The receptors originated from a human donor with glioblastoma.

The rearrangement joins TRBV10-3 to TRBJ1-1, with 7 bases aligning to TRBD1. Per the germline V gene, CDR1 is ENHRY and CDR2 is SYGVKD. With V trimmed by 5 bases and J by 0 bases, 6 bases remained unmatched. This CDR3 has 15 residues. The CDR3 reads CAISNPDRVNTEAFF. In nucleotides, the CDR3 is TGTGCCATCAGTAACCCTGACAGGGTGAACACTGAAGCTTTCTTT.

J is TRBJ2-1 and V is TRBV21-1; TRBD2 is the table's D call and was not checked against the DNA. TRBV21-1 is flagged as a pseudogene. The CDR3 consists of 12 residues. The DNA of the CDR3 is TGTGCCAGCAGCAAAGGGCCTAGCATTCCATTCTTC. Encoded protein: CASSKGPSIPFF.

The genes are TRBV5-1 and TRBJ1-1; a weak D match, TRBD1 (6 bases). Trimming shortened V by 4 bases and J by 4 bases, and 17 bases separated the two germline ends. CDR1 SGHRS and CDR2 YFSETQ come from the germline V gene. This CDR3 region has 15 residues. The CDR3 sequence is CASSETPGAGTEAFF. In DNA, the CDR3 is TGCGCCAGCAGCGAAACCCCAGGGGCCGGCACTGAAGCTTTCTTT.

The V and J genes are TRBV27 and TRBJ2-1, with 9 bases aligning to TRBD1. Trimming at V came to 5 bases and at J to 5 bases, leaving 10 bases not matched to a gene. The CDR3 loop spans 16 amino acids. Germline V gives CDR1 MNHEY, CDR2 SMNVEV (reference sequence). DNA for the CDR3: TGTGCCAGCAGTGGGACAGGGAGGTCGGTGGACAATGAGCAGTTCTTC. It specifies CASSGTGRSVDNEQFF.

The rearrangement links TRBV7-2 to TRBJ1-2, with 9 bases matching TRBD1. In germline, CDR1 is SGHTA, CDR2 FQGNSA. This CDR3 region has 13 residues. The J segment lost 7 bases and the V segment lost 4 bases, leaving 4 bases of the junction unmatched. The CDR3 here is CASSYGQGFGYTF. The CDR3 coding sequence is TGTGCCAGCAGCTACGGACAGGGGTTTGGCTACACCTTC.

Ten or more counts support this clone. This chain connects TRBV6-1 to TRBJ1-1; D is ambiguous. The CDR3 is made up of 13 amino acids. Trimming removed 4 bases at V and 4 bases at J, with 10 bases between. Germline CDR1 MNHNS, CDR2 SASEGT. For the CDR3, the DNA is TGTGCCAGCAGTGGCACGGAGGGCACTGAAGCTTTCTTT. Protein: CASSGTEGTEAFF.

This chain uses TRBV2 with TRBJ2-7, with 10 bases that match TRBD1. Trimming took 8 bases from V and 7 from J; bases not matched to a gene: 5. Germline V gene sequence: CDR1 SNHLY, CDR2 FYNNEI. The CDR3 totals 12 residues. DNA of the CDR3: TGTGCCAGCCGGGACAGGGGCTGGGAGCAGTACTTC. The encoded protein is CASRDRGWEQYF.

This clone showed up just a few times. The sample has other DNA sequences that encode this CDR3 too. The CDR3 is CASSSAGGYNEQFF. The CDR3, as DNA: TGCGCCAGCAGCTCCGCGGGGGGGTACAATGAGCAGTTCTTC. The chain couples TRBV5-1 to TRBJ2-1; TRBD2 agrees at 9 bases. CDR1 and CDR2 from the germline V gene are SGHRS and YFSETQ. The CDR3 loop spans 14 amino acids. The V segment lost 3 bases and the J segment 4 bases; nucleotides outside the gene matches: 2. Full variable domain (remainder filled in from reference TRBV5-1 and TRBJ2-1): KAGVTQTPRYLIKTRGQQVTLSCSPISGHRSVSWYQQTPGQGLQFLFEYFSETQRNKGNFPGRFSGRQFSNSRSEMNVSTLELGDSALYLCASSSAGGYNEQFFGPGTRLTVL.